These 30 T cell receptor beta chains originate from one sample sequenced in a study of shared clonotypes between healthy human individuals. Assay used: immunoSEQ multiplex PCR; TCRdb lists only in-frame clones, some missing. In the table there are approximately 470,000 clones, 81% of which are singletons. The sequenced sample consisted of PBMCs. The receptors were gathered from a middle-aged woman in good health. Some clones in this sample may be carry-over from other donors' samples.

The chain combines TRBV5-1 with TRBJ2-3, with 10 bases matching TRBD2. The CDR3 sequence is 15 residues long. Trimming cost V 0 bases and J 6 bases; bases outside gene matches: 4. Germline loops: CDR1 SGHRS, CDR2 YFSETQ. CDR3: CASSLGSGRADTQYF. CDR3 coding DNA: TGCGCCAGCAGCTTGGGAAGCGGGAGGGCGGATACGCAGTATTTT.

The V and J genes are TRBV6-5 and TRBJ2-1, with D possibly matching TRBD2 (6 bases). Between the trimmed V and J ends, which lost 0 bases and 7 bases, there was a span of 13 bases. The germline CDR1 and CDR2 sequences are MNHEY and SVGAGI. The CDR3 totals 15 residues. In DNA, the CDR3 is TGTGCCAGCAGTTACTCTTCGGGAGCAGGGAATGAGCAGTTCTTC. Its protein is CASSYSSGAGNEQFF.

A single count supports this clone. The gene calls are TRBV2 and TRBJ2-5; 9 nucleotides agree with TRBD1. Germline V CDR1 and CDR2: SNHLY, FYNNEI. J lost 5 bases, V lost 6 bases, and 7 bases had no gene match. The length of the CDR3 is 14 residues. The CDR3 region is CASRKDRGMETQYF. In DNA form, the CDR3 reads TGTGCCAGCAGGAAGGACAGGGGTATGGAGACCCAGTACTTC. Together with reference TRBV2 and TRBJ2-5, the CDR3 gives the full variable domain: EPEVTQTPSHQVTQMGQEVILRCVPISNHLYFYWYRQILGQKVEFLVSFYNNEISEKSEIFDDQFSVERPDGSNFTLKIRSTKLEDSAMYFCASRKDRGMETQYFGPGTRLLVL.

The chain carries TRBV2 and TRBJ2-7; 12 bases match TRBD1. Unmatched junction bases numbered 5, after V lost 4 bases and J lost 7 bases. The length of the CDR3 is 14 residues. CDR1 and CDR2 (germline): SNHLY, FYNNEI. Here the CDR3 reads CASSVGTGGVEQYF. CDR3 nucleotides: TGTGCCAGCAGTGTCGGGACAGGGGGCGTGGAGCAGTACTTC. The whole variable domain, remainder taken from reference TRBV2 and TRBJ2-7, is EPEVTQTPSHQVTQMGQEVILRCVPISNHLYFYWYRQILGQKVEFLVSFYNNEISEKSEIFDDQFSVERPDGSNFTLKIRSTKLEDSAMYFCASSVGTGGVEQYFGPGTRLTVT.

About this clone: It differs at one base from a far larger clone, so likely a read error. Different DNA sequences within this sample yield the same CDR3. The chain employs TRBV7-9 and TRBJ2-1, with D tentatively TRBD2 (5 bases). Looked up from germline, CDR1 is SEHNR and CDR2 is FQNEAQ (reference sequence). This CDR3 is built from 15 residues. V lost 7 bases to trimming and J lost 8 bases, with 21 bases between them. Here the CDR3 DNA reads TGTGCCAGCAAGTCTGGGGAGAAGGAAACGCATGAGCAGTTCTTC. This translates into CASKSGEKETHEQFF. The full variable domain, with the rest looked up from reference TRBV7-9 and TRBJ2-1, is DTGVSQNPRHKITKRGQNVTFRCDPISEHNRLYWYRQTLGQGPEFLTYFQNEAQLEKSRLLSDRFSAERPKGSFSTLEIQRTEQGDSAMYLCASKSGEKETHEQFFGPGTRLTVL.

In its sample, this clone was seen many times. Other DNA sequences in this specimen translate into the identical CDR3. The V and J genes are TRBV19 and TRBJ2-5; D may match TRBD1 or TRBD2 (6 bases each). CDR1 LNHDA and CDR2 SQIVND come from the germline V gene (reference sequence). The CDR3 spans 16 residues. V lost 1 base to trimming and J lost 0 bases, with 12 bases between them. In DNA form, the CDR3 reads TGTGCCAGTAGTATAGGGGGGGCCCAGTACCAAGAGACCCAGTACTTC. Translation gives CASSIGGAQYQETQYF.

This chain joins TRBV5-4 and TRBJ1-2; 10 bases agree with TRBD1. This CDR3 has 15 residues. After removal of 4 bases from V and 8 bases from J, the junction contained 11 bases not matched to a gene. The V gene's germline CDR1 is SGHNT and CDR2 YYREEE (reference sequence). CDR3 nucleotides: TGTGCCAGCAGCACGGGACAGGGGCCCCTCCGGGGCTACACCTTC. Amino acids: CASSTGQGPLRGYTF.

The chain links TRBV7-9 to TRBJ2-1; D not certain. This CDR3 spans 12 amino acids. Per the germline V gene, CDR1 is SEHNR and CDR2 is FQNEAQ (reference sequence). The V end lost 6 bases, the J end lost 10 bases, and 13 bases lay between the germline ends. CDR3 loop: CASSPTLAEQFF. The CDR3 bases are TGTGCCAGCAGTCCCACTTTGGCGGAGCAGTTCTTC. The full variable domain, in which reference TRBV7-9 and TRBJ2-1 provide the parts outside the CDR3, is DTGVSQNPRHKITKRGQNVTFRCDPISEHNRLYWYRQTLGQGPEFLTYFQNEAQLEKSRLLSDRFSAERPKGSFSTLEIQRTEQGDSAMYLCASSPTLAEQFFGPGTRLTVL.

This clone appeared a single time. The chain combines TRBV7-6 with TRBJ2-1; 9 bases align to TRBD2. V dropped 0 bases and J dropped 7; count of bases not matched to a gene: 7. Germline values: CDR1 SGHVS, CDR2 FNYEAQ. There are 16 residues in the CDR3. The chain's CDR3 is CASSLARLAGMNEQFF. The CDR3 DNA is TGTGCCAGCAGCTTAGCGCGGCTAGCGGGAATGAATGAGCAGTTCTTC.

The gene calls are TRBV18 and TRBJ2-7; 8 positions agree with TRBD2. The CDR3 has 16 amino acids. CDR1 and CDR2 from the germline V gene are KGHSH and LQKENI. The junction had 11 bases not matched to a gene; V was cut back by 6 bases and J by 1 base. CDR3 region: CASSLGGAGASYEQYF. In nucleotides, the CDR3 is TGTGCCAGCTCCCTTGGGGGAGCGGGGGCTTCCTACGAGCAGTACTTC.

Comment on this clone: A far larger clone differs by one base, so this is likely a read error. The chain couples TRBV30 to TRBJ2-5; perhaps TRBD2 as D (6 bases). The V gene lost 3 bases and the J gene lost 4 bases, with 15 bases spanning the gap. The CDR3 totals 14 residues. Germline CDR1 GTSNPN, CDR2 SVGIG (reference sequence). The CDR3, as DNA: TGTGCCTGGAGGGATTGGAGGGCTCGAGAGACCCAGTACTTC. This translates into CAWRDWRARETQYF.

The rearrangement joins TRBV28 to TRBJ2-7, with TRBD2 identical over 11 bases. V was pared by 6 bases and J by 4 bases, with 8 bases of the junction left unmatched. The CDR3 length is 15 residues. Germline V CDR1 and CDR2: MDHEN, SYDVKM. In DNA form, the CDR3 reads TGTGCCAGCAGACGAACTAGCGGGAGTCTGTACGAGCAGTACTTC. Protein product: CASRRTSGSLYEQYF.

The rearrangement links TRBV4-1 to TRBJ1-4; a possible D gene is TRBD1 (5 bases). This CDR3 is built from 16 residues. Germline CDR1 is MGHRA and CDR2 is YSYEKL. The ends were cut back, 3 bases at V and 5 bases at J, with 16 bases in the middle. Here the CDR3 reads CASSHPSRDVNEKLFF. The CDR3 bases are TGCGCCAGCAGCCATCCTTCCAGGGATGTGAATGAAAAACTGTTTTTT.

V gene TRBV6-5 combines with J gene TRBJ2-1; the D gene is possibly TRBD2 (5 bases). The V gene's germline CDR1 is MNHEY and CDR2 SVGAGI. V lost 8 bases, J lost 10 bases, and 9 bases lay in between. The CDR3 consists of 10 residues. The CDR3 DNA sequence: TGTGCCAGCGGGAGCGTAGAGCAGTTCTTC. As protein: CASGSVEQFF.

This rearrangement joins TRBV28 to TRBJ2-7, with 7 bases identical to TRBD1. This CDR3 has 16 residues. The V gene's germline CDR1 is MDHEN and CDR2 SYDVKM. V dropped 6 bases and J dropped 3; count of bases not matched to a gene: 14. CDR3 sequence (DNA): TGTGCCAGCAGCTCACCCCCGAGACAGGGCAACTACGAGCAGTACTTC. Its protein is CASSSPPRQGNYEQYF.

A single count supports this clone. With a far larger clone one base away, a read error is the likely cause. Different DNA sequences within this sample yield the same CDR3. The chain couples TRBV18 to TRBJ1-1, with TRBD1 as a possible D gene (6 bases). Germline V CDR1 and CDR2: KGHSH, LQKENI. The CDR3 loop spans 14 amino acids. V was cut by 6 bases and J by 7 bases, with 18 bases left in between. The CDR3 nucleotides read TGTGCCAGCTCGAATTTGCAGGGACAAATTGAAGCTTTCTTT. It codes for CASSNLQGQIEAFF. Using reference TRBV18 and TRBJ1-1 for the parts outside the CDR3, the full variable domain is NAGVMQNPRHLVRRRGQEARLRCSPMKGHSHVYWYRQLPEEGLKFMVYLQKENIIDESGMPKERFSAEFPKEGPSILRIQQVVRGDSAAYFCASSNLQGQIEAFFGQGTRLTVV.

The V gene is TRBV7-8, the J gene TRBJ2-1, with 7 positions matching TRBD2. Germline lookup yields CDR1 SGHVS and CDR2 FQNEAQ. J was trimmed by 8 bases and V by 7 bases; bases with no gene match: 5. This CDR3 region has 12 residues. CDR3 in amino acids: CASMREFHEQFF. The CDR3 nucleotides read TGTGCCAGCATGCGGGAGTTCCATGAGCAGTTCTTC. Combining the CDR3 with reference TRBV7-8 and TRBJ2-1 gives the whole variable domain GAGVSQSPRYKVAKRGQDVALRCDPISGHVSLFWYQQALGQGPEFLTYFQNEAQLDKSGLPSDRFFAERPEGSVSTLKIQRTQQEDSAVYLCASMREFHEQFFGPGTRLTVL.

This clone was found a few times. The chain is built from TRBV19 and TRBJ1-3; D remains ambiguous. Trimming took 4 bases from V and 2 from J, leaving 3 bases between them. From germline, CDR1 is LNHDA and CDR2 SQIVND (reference sequence). This CDR3 is built from 12 residues. The DNA of the CDR3 is TGTGCCAGTAGTACGACTGGAAACACCATATATTTT. Its translation: CASSTTGNTIYF.

This rearrangement joins TRBV6-1 to TRBJ2-5; D possibly corresponds to TRBD2 (6 bases). The CDR3 runs 14 residues. Germline values: CDR1 MNHNS, CDR2 SASEGT. Trimming took off 7 bases at V and 1 base at J, with 13 bases between the two ends. The CDR3 DNA reads TGTGCCAGCATCAGAATGGGGGGCCAAGAGACCCAGTACTTC. This encodes CASIRMGGQETQYF.

This clone was seen a few times. A far larger clone is one base from this, pointing to a likely read error. The V gene is TRBV4-1, the J gene TRBJ1-2; no reliable D call. The CDR3 totals 15 residues. Germline V gives CDR1 MGHRA, CDR2 YSYEKL. V was cut by 1 base and J by 5 bases, with 14 bases left in between. The CDR3: CASSQGSWIGYGYTF. CDR3 DNA: TGCGCCAGCAGCCAAGGGTCTTGGATTGGGTATGGCTACACCTTC.

The chain has TRBV12-1 and TRBJ2-5; TRBD2 was called by the table and not checked on the DNA. TRBV12-1 is designated a pseudogene. The CDR3 covers 14 residues. This CDR3 is CASSRGGIKETQYF. The CDR3 nucleotides are TGTGCCAGCAGCCGGGGGGGAATCAAAGAGACCCAGTACTTC.

Notes on this clone: This likely stems from a read error, as it lies one base from a far larger clone. V and J are TRBV5-6 and TRBJ2-7; D may be TRBD1 or TRBD2 (5 bases each). CDR1 is SGHDT, CDR2 YYEEEE, per germline. CDR3 length: 14 residues. Between the trimmed V and J ends, which lost 4 bases and 2 bases, there was a span of 13 bases. The CDR3 nucleotides read TGTGCCAGCAGCGTCACTCAGGGACCCTACGAGCAGTACTTC. It encodes CASSVTQGPYEQYF. Drawing the rest from reference TRBV5-6 and TRBJ2-7, the complete variable domain is DAGVTQSPTHLIKTRGQQVTLRCSPKSGHDTVSWYQQALGQGPQFIFQYYEEEERQRGNFPDRFSGHQFPNYSSELNVNALLLGDSALYLCASSVTQGPYEQYFGPGTRLTVT.

This clone was counted many times. Other DNA sequences in this specimen translate into the identical CDR3. J is TRBJ2-5 and V is TRBV19; 7 bases align to TRBD1. The germline V gene has CDR1 LNHDA and CDR2 SQIVND (reference sequence). Trimming took 4 bases from V and 5 from J; bases not matched to a gene: 4. The length of the CDR3 is 13 residues. CDR3 DNA: TGTGCCAGTAGTACGACAGGGAAGGAGACCCAGTACTTC. Translated: CASSTTGKETQYF.

This chain links TRBV30 with TRBJ2-2; TRBD1 aligns across 7 bases. CDR1 and CDR2 (germline): GTSNPN, SVGIG (reference sequence). The CDR3 runs 15 residues. J was trimmed by 4 bases and V by 2 bases; bases with no gene match: 7. In DNA, the CDR3 is TGTGCCTGGAGTACGTTTCCAGGGGGCACCGGGGAGCTGTTTTTT. This translates into CAWSTFPGGTGELFF.

This clone was seen once. A far larger clone is one base from this, pointing to a likely read error. The CDR3: CASTQVGVRTEGSYEQYF. As DNA, the CDR3 is TGTGCCAGCACCCAAGTGGGGGTGAGAACGGAAGGCTCCTACGAGCAGTACTTC. The genes are TRBV28 and TRBJ2-7; D is tentatively TRBD1 or TRBD2 (5 bases each). With 7 bases removed from V and 0 bases from J, the gap between germline ends came to 25 bases. The CDR3 is 18 amino acids. Germline V gene data show CDR1 as MDHEN and CDR2 as SYDVKM.

Turning to this clone: A single base is all that separates this from a far larger clone, so a read error is likely. The chain has TRBV4-2 and TRBJ2-7, with a possible D match to TRBD1 (6 bases). Germline loops: CDR1 LGHNA, CDR2 YNFKEQ. The V gene lost 1 base and the J gene lost 0 bases, with 10 bases spanning the gap. This CDR3 spans 15 amino acids. The chain's CDR3 is CASSQAQGSSYEQYF. The DNA for the CDR3 is TGTGCCAGCAGCCAAGCCCAGGGGAGCTCCTACGAGCAGTACTTC.

This clone was recorded a few times. The genes are TRBV7-9 and TRBJ1-3; possible D gene TRBD1, 5 bases. The V end lost 6 bases, the J end lost 3 bases, and 15 bases lay between the germline ends. The CDR3 loop spans 15 amino acids. Germline assignment: CDR1 SEHNR and CDR2 FQNEAQ (reference sequence). The CDR3 loop is CASSPGGFFGNTIYF. CDR3 bases: TGTGCCAGCAGTCCCGGGGGATTCTTTGGAAACACCATATATTTT.

Note on this clone: This sequence is one base from a far larger clone and is likely a read error. The CDR3 DNA reads TGTGCCTGGAATGTAGGGGGGGTAACGGGGCAAGAGACCCAGTACTTC. Translating gives CAWNVGGVTGQETQYF. The chain is built from TRBV30 and TRBJ2-5, with D perhaps TRBD2 (7 bases). Germline CDR1 reads GTSNPN; CDR2 reads SVGIG (reference sequence). This CDR3 spans 16 amino acids. Trimming left V 4 bases short and J 2 bases short, with 20 bases between.

This chain uses TRBV9 with TRBJ2-2; tentatively, D is TRBD1 or TRBD2 (7 bases each). The CDR3 length is 16 residues. From germline, CDR1 is SGDLS and CDR2 YYNGEE. Trimming removed 3 bases at V and 4 bases at J, with 16 bases between. CDR3 sequence (DNA): TGTGCCAGCAGCGCGAGGGGGCGCGGGGGCACCGGGGAGCTGTTTTTT. Translation: CASSARGRGGTGELFF.

The chain carries TRBV7-2 and TRBJ2-1; D is possibly TRBD2 (5 bases). Trimming took 1 base from V and 8 from J, leaving 9 bases between them. In germline, CDR1 is SGHTA, CDR2 FQGNSA. The CDR3 contains 13 residues. The DNA for the CDR3 is TGTGCCAGCAGCTTAGAAGGACTTTATGAGCAGTTCTTC. Protein product: CASSLEGLYEQFF.